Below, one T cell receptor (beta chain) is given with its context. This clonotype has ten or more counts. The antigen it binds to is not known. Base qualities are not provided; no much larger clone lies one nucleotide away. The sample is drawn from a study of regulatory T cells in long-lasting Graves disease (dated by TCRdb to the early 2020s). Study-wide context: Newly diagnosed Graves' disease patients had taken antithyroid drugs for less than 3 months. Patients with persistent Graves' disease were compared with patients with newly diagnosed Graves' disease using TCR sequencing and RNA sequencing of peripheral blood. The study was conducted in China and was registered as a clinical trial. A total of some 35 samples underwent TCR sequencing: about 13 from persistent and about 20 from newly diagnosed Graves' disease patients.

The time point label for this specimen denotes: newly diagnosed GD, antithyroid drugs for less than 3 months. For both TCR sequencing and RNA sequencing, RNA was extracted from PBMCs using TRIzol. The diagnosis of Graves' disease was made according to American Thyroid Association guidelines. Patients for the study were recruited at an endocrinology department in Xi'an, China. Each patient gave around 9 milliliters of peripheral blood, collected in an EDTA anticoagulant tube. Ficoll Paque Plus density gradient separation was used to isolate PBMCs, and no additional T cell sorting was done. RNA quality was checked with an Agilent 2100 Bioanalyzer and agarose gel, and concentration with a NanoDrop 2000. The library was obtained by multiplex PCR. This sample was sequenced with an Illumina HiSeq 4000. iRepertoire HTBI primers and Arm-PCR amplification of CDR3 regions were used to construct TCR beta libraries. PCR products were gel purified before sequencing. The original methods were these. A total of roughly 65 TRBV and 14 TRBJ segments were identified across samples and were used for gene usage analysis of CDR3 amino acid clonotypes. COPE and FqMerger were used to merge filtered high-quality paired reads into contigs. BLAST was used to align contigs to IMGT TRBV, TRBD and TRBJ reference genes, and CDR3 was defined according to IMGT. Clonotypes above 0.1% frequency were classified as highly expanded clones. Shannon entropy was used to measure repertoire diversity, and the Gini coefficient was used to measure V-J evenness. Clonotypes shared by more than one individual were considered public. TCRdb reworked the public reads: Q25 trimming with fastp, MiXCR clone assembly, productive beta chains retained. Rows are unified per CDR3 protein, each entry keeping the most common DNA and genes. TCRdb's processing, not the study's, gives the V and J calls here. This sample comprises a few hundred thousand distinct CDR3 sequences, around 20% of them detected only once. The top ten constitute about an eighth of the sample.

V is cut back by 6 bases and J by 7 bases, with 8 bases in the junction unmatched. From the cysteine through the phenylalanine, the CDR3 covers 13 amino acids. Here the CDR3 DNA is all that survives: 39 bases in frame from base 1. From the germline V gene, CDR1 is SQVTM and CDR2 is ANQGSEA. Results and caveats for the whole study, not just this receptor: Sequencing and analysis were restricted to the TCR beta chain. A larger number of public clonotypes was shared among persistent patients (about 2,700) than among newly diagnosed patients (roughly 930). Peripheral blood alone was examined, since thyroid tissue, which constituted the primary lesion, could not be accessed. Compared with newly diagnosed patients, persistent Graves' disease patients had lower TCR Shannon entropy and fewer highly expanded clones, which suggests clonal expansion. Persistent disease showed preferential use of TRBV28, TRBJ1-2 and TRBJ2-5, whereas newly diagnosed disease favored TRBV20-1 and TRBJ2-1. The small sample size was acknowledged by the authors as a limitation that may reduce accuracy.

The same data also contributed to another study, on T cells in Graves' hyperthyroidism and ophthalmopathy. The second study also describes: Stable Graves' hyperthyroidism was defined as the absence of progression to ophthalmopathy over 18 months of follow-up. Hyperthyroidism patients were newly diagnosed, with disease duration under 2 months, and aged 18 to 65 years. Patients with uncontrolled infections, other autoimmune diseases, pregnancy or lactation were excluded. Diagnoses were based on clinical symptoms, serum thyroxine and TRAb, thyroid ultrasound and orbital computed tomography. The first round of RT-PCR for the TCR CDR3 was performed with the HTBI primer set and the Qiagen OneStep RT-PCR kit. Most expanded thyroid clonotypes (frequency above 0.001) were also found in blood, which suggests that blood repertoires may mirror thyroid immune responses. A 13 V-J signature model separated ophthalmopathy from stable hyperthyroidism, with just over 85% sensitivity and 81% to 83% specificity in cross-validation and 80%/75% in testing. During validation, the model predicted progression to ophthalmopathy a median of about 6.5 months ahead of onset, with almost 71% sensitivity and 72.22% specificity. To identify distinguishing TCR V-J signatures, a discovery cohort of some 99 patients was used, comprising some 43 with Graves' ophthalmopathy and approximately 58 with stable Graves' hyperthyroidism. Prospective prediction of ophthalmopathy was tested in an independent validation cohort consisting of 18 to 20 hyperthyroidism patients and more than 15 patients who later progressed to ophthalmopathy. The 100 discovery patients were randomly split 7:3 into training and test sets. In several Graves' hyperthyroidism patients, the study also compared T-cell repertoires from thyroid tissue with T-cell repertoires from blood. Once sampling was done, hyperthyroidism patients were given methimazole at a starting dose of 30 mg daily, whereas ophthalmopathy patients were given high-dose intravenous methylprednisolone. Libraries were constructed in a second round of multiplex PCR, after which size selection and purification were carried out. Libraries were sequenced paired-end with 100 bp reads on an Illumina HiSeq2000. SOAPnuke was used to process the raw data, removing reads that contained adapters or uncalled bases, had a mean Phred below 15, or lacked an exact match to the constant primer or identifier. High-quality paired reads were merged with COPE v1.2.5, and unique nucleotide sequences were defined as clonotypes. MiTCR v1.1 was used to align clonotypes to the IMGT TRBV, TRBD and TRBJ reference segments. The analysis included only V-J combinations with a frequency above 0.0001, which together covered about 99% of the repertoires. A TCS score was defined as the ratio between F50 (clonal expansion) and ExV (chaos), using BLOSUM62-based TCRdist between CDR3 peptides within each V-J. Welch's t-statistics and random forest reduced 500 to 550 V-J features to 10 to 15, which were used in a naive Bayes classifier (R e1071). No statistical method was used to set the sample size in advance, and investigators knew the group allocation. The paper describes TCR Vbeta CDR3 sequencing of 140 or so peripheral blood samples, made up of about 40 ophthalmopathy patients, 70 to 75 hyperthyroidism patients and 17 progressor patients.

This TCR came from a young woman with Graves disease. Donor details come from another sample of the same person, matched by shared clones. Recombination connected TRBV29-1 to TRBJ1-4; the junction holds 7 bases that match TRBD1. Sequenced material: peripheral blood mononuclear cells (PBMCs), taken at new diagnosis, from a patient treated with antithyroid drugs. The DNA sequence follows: TGCAGCGTGAACAGGGGAGTTGGTGAAAAACTGTTTTTT. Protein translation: CSVNRGVGEKLFF.